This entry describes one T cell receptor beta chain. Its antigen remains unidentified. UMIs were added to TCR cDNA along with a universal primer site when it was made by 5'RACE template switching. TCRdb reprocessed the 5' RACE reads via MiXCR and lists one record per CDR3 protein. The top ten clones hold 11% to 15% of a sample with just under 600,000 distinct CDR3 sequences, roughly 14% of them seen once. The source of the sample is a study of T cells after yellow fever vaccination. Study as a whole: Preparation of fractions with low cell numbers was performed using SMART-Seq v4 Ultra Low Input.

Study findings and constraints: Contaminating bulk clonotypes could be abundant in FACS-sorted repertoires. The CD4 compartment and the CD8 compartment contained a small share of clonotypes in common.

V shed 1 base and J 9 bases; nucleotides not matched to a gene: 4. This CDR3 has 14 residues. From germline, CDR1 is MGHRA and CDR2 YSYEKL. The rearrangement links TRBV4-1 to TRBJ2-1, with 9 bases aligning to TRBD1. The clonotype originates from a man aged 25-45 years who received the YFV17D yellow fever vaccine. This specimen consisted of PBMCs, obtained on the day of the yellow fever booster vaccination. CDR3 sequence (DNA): TGCGCCAGCAGCCAAGTGACAGGGGGGTTTGAGCAGTTCTTC. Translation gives CASSQVTGGFEQFF.